This TCR beta chain was captured in a study of cytomegalovirus exposure and HLA in healthy donors. The V end was cut by 4 bases, the J end by 0 bases, with 7 bases between. The CDR3 has 14 residues. Germline values: CDR1 MNHEY, CDR2 SMNVEV (reference sequence). The 120-subject validation cohort, separate from the roughly 700-subject first cohort, included the donors. Clones were sequenced by immunoSEQ multiplex PCR, and TCRdb holds only the in-frame ones, with some missing. The sample carries roughly 130,000 clones, approximately 87% recorded once. This chain uses TRBV27 with TRBJ1-5; no clear D. Sequenced sample: PBMCs. The TCR originated in a man aged 18 to 29 in good health and CMV-seronegative. The CDR3 DNA reads as TGTGCCAGCAGTTCCCCCCTTAGCAATCAGCCCCAGCATTTT. Translating gives CASSSPLSNQPQHF.